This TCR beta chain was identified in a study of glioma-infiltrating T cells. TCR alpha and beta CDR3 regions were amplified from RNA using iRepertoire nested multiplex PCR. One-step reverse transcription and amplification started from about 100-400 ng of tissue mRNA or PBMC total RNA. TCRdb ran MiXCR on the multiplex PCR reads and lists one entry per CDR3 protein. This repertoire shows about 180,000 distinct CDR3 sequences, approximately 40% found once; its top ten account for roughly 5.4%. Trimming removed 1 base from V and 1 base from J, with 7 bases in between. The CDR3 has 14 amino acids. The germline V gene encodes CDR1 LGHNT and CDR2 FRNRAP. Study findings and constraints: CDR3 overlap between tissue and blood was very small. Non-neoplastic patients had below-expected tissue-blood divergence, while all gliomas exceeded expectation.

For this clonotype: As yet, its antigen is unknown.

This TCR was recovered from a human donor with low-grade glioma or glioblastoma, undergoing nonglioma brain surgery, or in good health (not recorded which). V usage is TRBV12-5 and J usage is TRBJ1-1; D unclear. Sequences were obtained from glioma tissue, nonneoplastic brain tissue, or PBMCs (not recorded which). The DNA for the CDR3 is TGTGCTAGTGGTTTGGGAGATGGGAACACTGAAGCTTTCTTT. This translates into CASGLGDGNTEAFF.